The clone carrying this T cell receptor (beta chain) was observed a few times. Its antigen is unknown. Time point meaning: neoterminal ileum biopsy at postoperative endoscopy, about 6 months after surgery. The sample is drawn from a study of T cell repertoires in ileal Crohn's disease. Study context: At surgery, approximately 33% of patients smoked, with median disease duration roughly 7.2 years. Operated complications were stricturing disease (approximately 61%) and penetrating disease (about 39%).

This CDR3 comprises 14 residues. V lost 5 bases and J 2 bases, leaving 11 bases between the germline ends. Germline loops: CDR1 MNHEY, CDR2 SVGAGI. Measured with immunoSEQ multiplex PCR; TCRdb has only the in-frame clones, and not every one. The sample records a few thousand clones, around 63% being singletons. Notes on the study in general: Compared with non-smokers, active smokers at surgery showed more clonal expansions. Endoscopic recurrence occurred in every patient whose clonality exceeded 26.8%.

The chain is built from TRBV6-5 and TRBJ2-3; D might be TRBD2 (5 bases). This receptor was identified in an adult with Crohn's disease. Sequenced material: ileal tissue. The CDR3 here is CASSLWELTDTQYF. CDR3 coding DNA: TGTGCCAGCAGTCTATGGGAGCTCACAGATACGCAGTATTTT.